The clone carrying this T cell receptor beta chain was counted ten times or more. The total RNA was obtained from whole blood that was not fractionated. Per the original methods: A per-sample median of 95,638 TCRs was observed, with counts ranging from about 23,224 to 690,600. TCRdb reanalysed the 5' RACE reads using MiXCR and keeps one entry per CDR3 protein. These V and J calls rely on TCRdb rather than the paper's analysis. The sample holds some 150,000 distinct CDR3 sequences, 4.1% seen once. Germline V gives CDR1 MRHNA, CDR2 SNTAGT. Deletions cut 3 bases from V and 0 bases from J, with 5 bases between. This CDR3 has 13 amino acids. The data are from a study of human T cells and chemical hapten exposure.

This sequence originates from a female donor in good health. The chain recombines TRBV6-4 with TRBJ1-1; D unresolved. This CDR3 reads CASSEMMNTEAFF. CDR3 sequence (DNA): TGTGCCAGCAGTGAAATGATGAACACTGAAGCTTTCTTT.